This TCR beta chain was recovered during a study of blood T cells in healthy people across ages. Across the study: Per every two T cells, about one barcoded beta molecule was captured by template switching.

Study results and caveats: TCR beta diversity per million T cells fell roughly linearly with age.

The CDR3 runs to 13 residues. Germline loops: CDR1 SGHVS, CDR2 FQNEAQ. A note on this clonotype: What it binds is unknown.

The second PCR ran about 6 to 11 cycles with a sample-barcoded 5' primer and J-beta primers. TCRdb fed the 5' RACE reads into MiXCR, producing one record per CDR3 protein. This table holds roughly 800,000 distinct CDR3 sequences, roughly 50% found once. Input material: blood. The clonotype originates from a young man in good health. V usage is TRBV7-8 and J usage is TRBJ2-4, with D tentatively TRBD2 (5 bases). The J call is doubtful: the DNA matches TRBJ2-7 better. CDR3 DNA sequence: TGTGCCAGCAGCGTACGAGCGGTGTACGAGCAGTACTTC. Protein sequence: CASSVRAVYEQYF.